The 31 T cell receptor beta chains below come from one sample, sequenced in a study of cytomegalovirus exposure and HLA in healthy donors. The repertoire was sequenced with immunoSEQ multiplex PCR; TCRdb's copy has only in-frame clones and lacks some. The profile shows fewer than 200,000 clones, less than 85% of them singletons. Sequenced: PBMCs. These receptors originate from a man in his late teens or twenties in good health and CMV-seropositive.

A remark on this clone: The same CDR3 also results from other DNA sequences found in this sample. The rearrangement links TRBV28 to TRBJ1-5; D gene unclear. There are 14 residues in the CDR3. V lost 5 bases to trimming and J lost 1 base, with 9 bases between them. Germline V gene data show CDR1 as MDHEN and CDR2 as SYDVKM. CDR3 region: CASSPPGSNQPQHF. CDR3 DNA sequence: TGTGCCAGCAGTCCACCGGGGAGCAATCAGCCCCAGCATTTT.

On this clone itself: A read error may be the cause here, since a much bigger clone is one base away. The rearrangement links TRBV7-9 to TRBJ2-2; D unresolved. Germline V lookup: CDR1 SEHNR, CDR2 FQNEAQ (reference sequence). The CDR3 spans 11 residues. V lost 6 bases, J lost 5 bases, and 4 bases lay in between. The CDR3 DNA reads TGTGCCAGCAGGGAGACCGGGGAGCTGTTTTTT. This translates into CASRETGELFF.

The V and J genes are TRBV27 and TRBJ2-1; 9 bases map to TRBD2. Germline values: CDR1 MNHEY, CDR2 SMNVEV (reference sequence). V trimming: 4 bases; J trimming: 2 bases; junction bases outside the gene matches: 9. The CDR3 extends over 17 amino acids. The CDR3 DNA reads as TGTGCCAGCAGTTCTCTGAAAGCGGGAGGAACCTACAATGAGCAGTTCTTC. Translating it yields CASSSLKAGGTYNEQFF.

This chain joins TRBV9 and TRBJ1-4; no clear D gene. The V end lost 4 bases, the J end lost 5 bases, and 15 bases lay between the germline ends. Germline lookup yields CDR1 SGDLS and CDR2 YYNGEE. The CDR3 is 15 residues long. The CDR3 here is CASSLSEESNEKLFF. DNA of the CDR3: TGTGCCAGCAGCCTCTCGGAGGAATCAAATGAAAAACTGTTTTTT.

The V gene is TRBV25-1, the J gene TRBJ1-1, with D uncertain. The CDR3 sequence is 13 residues long. The V gene lost 2 bases and the J gene lost 0 bases, with 4 bases spanning the gap. Germline V gene data show CDR1 as MGHDK and CDR2 as SYGVNS. In DNA form, the CDR3 reads TGTGCCAGCAGTGAAAGAGTGAACACTGAAGCTTTCTTT. It specifies CASSERVNTEAFF.

The rearrangement links TRBV12-2 to TRBJ2-5; the table calls TRBD2, which could not be checked here. TRBV12-2 constitutes a pseudogene. The CDR3 is 15 residues long. The CDR3 sequence is CASRSSPGGAETQYF. The CDR3 coding sequence is TGTGCAAGTCGCTCGTCCCCTGGAGGGGCAGAGACCCAGTACTTC.

The CDR3 DNA follows: TGCGCCAGCAGCTTGGCCGGGACTACCCCAGAGACCCAGTACTTC. Its protein is CASSLAGTTPETQYF. The chain joins TRBV5-1 to TRBJ2-5, with 7 positions matching TRBD2. Germline values: CDR1 SGHRS, CDR2 YFSETQ. The CDR3 covers 15 residues. Trimming took 0 bases from V and 4 from J; bases not matched to a gene: 6. Together with reference TRBV5-1 and TRBJ2-5, the CDR3 gives the full variable domain: KAGVTQTPRYLIKTRGQQVTLSCSPISGHRSVSWYQQTPGQGLQFLFEYFSETQRNKGNFPGRFSGRQFSNSRSEMNVSTLELGDSALYLCASSLAGTTPETQYFGPGTRLLVL.

V usage is TRBV7-2 and J usage is TRBJ2-5; 12 positions match TRBD2. This CDR3 has 14 residues. Germline CDR1 and CDR2: SGHTA and FQGNSA. Trimming at V came to 6 bases and at J to 5 bases, leaving 4 bases not matched to a gene. CDR3 protein: CASRGLAGGETQYF. The DNA of the CDR3 is TGTGCCAGCAGGGGACTAGCGGGTGGGGAGACCCAGTACTTC.

V is TRBV19 and J is TRBJ1-5; weak D call: TRBD1 (5 bases). CDR3 length equals 11 residues. Germline-derived CDR1 and CDR2 are LNHDA and SQIVND (reference sequence). The germline V and J ends were trimmed by 6 bases and 8 bases, with 8 bases remaining between them. CDR3 loop: CASSQGEPQHF. CDR3 DNA sequence: TGTGCCAGTAGCCAAGGGGAGCCCCAGCATTTT.

V gene TRBV7-2 combines with J gene TRBJ1-1, with D tentatively TRBD1 (5 bases). The CDR3 covers 14 residues. Trimming took 4 bases from V and 5 from J, leaving 14 bases between them. CDR1 and CDR2 from the germline V gene are SGHTA and FQGNSA. CDR3 loop: CASSSPGEGTEAFF. DNA of the CDR3: TGTGCCAGCAGCTCCCCGGGGGAGGGAACTGAAGCTTTCTTT.

The rearrangement links TRBV28 to TRBJ2-3; TRBD2 matches 10 bases. V dropped 2 bases and J dropped 7; count of bases not matched to a gene: 12. The CDR3 is made up of 17 amino acids. Germline V gene sequence: CDR1 MDHEN, CDR2 SYDVKM. CDR3 nucleotide sequence: TGTGCCAGCAGTTTAAGCGGGAGGGGGGATTTCCACAATACGCAGTATTTT. Translated: CASSLSGRGDFHNTQYF. Supplemented by reference TRBV28 and TRBJ2-3, the full variable domain reads DVKVTQSSRYLVKRTGEKVFLECVQDMDHENMFWYRQDPGLGLRLIYFSYDVKMKEKGDIPEGYSVSREKKERFSLILESASTNQTSMYLCASSLSGRGDFHNTQYFGPGTRLTVL.

The J gene is TRBJ2-3, the V gene TRBV6-5; 9 positions match TRBD2. V was pared by 6 bases and J by 3 bases, with 4 bases of the junction left unmatched. Per the germline V gene, CDR1 is MNHEY and CDR2 is SVGAGI. The CDR3 runs to 14 residues. CDR3 sequence: CASRRAGGTDTQYF. The CDR3 nucleotides are TGTGCCAGCAGACGAGCGGGGGGTACAGATACGCAGTATTTT.

The chain has TRBV5-1 and TRBJ2-5; weak D call: TRBD2 (6 bases). Trimming took off 4 bases at V and 0 bases at J, with 16 bases between the two ends. Germline V gene data show CDR1 as SGHRS and CDR2 as YFSETQ. This CDR3 spans 16 amino acids. CDR3 DNA: TGCGCCAGCAGCAGTGGCTACGGGAGACACCAAGAGACCCAGTACTTC. Protein product: CASSSGYGRHQETQYF.

This chain connects TRBV11-3 to TRBJ2-1, with 8 bases aligning to TRBD1. CDR1 is SGHNT and CDR2 is YENEEA in the germline V gene. The CDR3 has 15 residues. Germline trimming cut 5 bases from V and 3 bases from J; bases unmatched to any gene: 6. The DNA of the CDR3 is TGTGCCAGCAGCCTCCCCGGGACAGGCTACAATGAGCAGTTCTTC. Protein: CASSLPGTGYNEQFF.

J is TRBJ1-6 and V is TRBV5-1; TRBD1 agrees at 8 bases. Germline-derived CDR1 and CDR2 are SGHRS and YFSETQ. The CDR3 length is 17 residues. Germline trimming cut 1 base from V and 7 bases from J; bases unmatched to any gene: 10. CDR3 coding DNA: TGCGCCAGCAGCTTGCCCCCGGGGACAGGCTCGAATTCACCCCTCCACTTT. It is translated as CASSLPPGTGSNSPLHF.

The chain uses TRBV28 and TRBJ2-1; D possibly corresponds to TRBD2 (5 bases). CDR3 length: 17 residues. Germline CDR1 reads MDHEN; CDR2 reads SYDVKM. V was clipped by 4 bases and J by 12 bases, with 28 bases between them. The CDR3 region is CASSSLGLAHDTIGQFF. CDR3 DNA sequence: TGTGCCAGCAGTTCCCTAGGTCTAGCTCACGACACAATTGGGCAGTTCTTC.

The chain recombines TRBV11-3 with TRBJ2-1; 9 bases agree with TRBD2. Germline values: CDR1 SGHNT, CDR2 YENEEA. CDR3 length: 15 residues. The trim removed 6 bases at V and 3 bases at J, leaving 6 bases unmatched. CDR3 sequence (DNA): TGTGCCAGCAGTCCTAGCGGGGCGAACTACAATGAGCAGTTCTTC. Translating gives CASSPSGANYNEQFF.

The chain links TRBV2 to TRBJ1-1; tentatively, D is TRBD1 (5 bases). V was clipped by 5 bases and J by 5 bases, with 15 bases between them. The CDR3 contains 14 residues. Germline CDR1 reads SNHLY; CDR2 reads FYNNEI. In DNA, the CDR3 is TGTGCCAGCAGTCAGGACACCCTCGGAACTGAAGCTTTCTTT. Amino acids: CASSQDTLGTEAFF.

The rearrangement links TRBV6-5 to TRBJ2-1; D might be TRBD2 (6 bases). This CDR3 region has 13 residues. Germline CDR1 is MNHEY and CDR2 is SVGAGI. V gave up 6 bases and J gave up 0 bases, with 6 bases separating them. CDR3: CASRGGSYNEQFF. CDR3 sequence (DNA): TGTGCCAGCAGGGGAGGCTCCTACAATGAGCAGTTCTTC.

The J gene is TRBJ2-3, the V gene TRBV28, with 11 bases that match TRBD2. This CDR3 region has 18 residues. Germline V lookup: CDR1 MDHEN, CDR2 SYDVKM. The ends lost 8 bases at V and 3 bases at J; junction bases unmatched: 16. The CDR3, as DNA: TGTGCCAGCCTATCATTAGCGGGAGGGCGAGGCGGGACAGATACGCAGTATTTT. Translating it yields CASLSLAGGRGGTDTQYF.

V usage is TRBV11-2 and J usage is TRBJ2-5; TRBD2 is a possible D gene (6 bases). Trimming removed 5 bases at V and 6 bases at J, with 13 bases between. Germline V lookup: CDR1 SGHAT, CDR2 FQNNGV. The CDR3 length is 13 residues. CDR3 region: CASSRLEEKTQYF. The CDR3 nucleotides are TGTGCCAGCAGCCGACTAGAAGAAAAGACCCAGTACTTC.

The V and J genes are TRBV6-4 and TRBJ2-6; D is perhaps TRBD1 (5 bases). The germline V and J ends were trimmed by 3 bases and 3 bases, with 6 bases remaining between them. This CDR3 is 14 amino acids long. The germline V gene encodes CDR1 MRHNA and CDR2 SNTAGT. The CDR3 DNA is TGTGCCAGCAGTGATACAGGTGGGGCCAACGTCCTGACTTTC. This gives the protein CASSDTGGANVLTF.

The chain has TRBV13 and TRBJ2-7, with D possibly TRBD2 on 5 matching bases. The V gene lost 1 base and the J gene lost 1 base, with 17 bases spanning the gap. Germline CDR1 reads PRHDT; CDR2 reads FYEKMQ (reference sequence). This CDR3 has 17 amino acids. Here the CDR3 DNA reads TGTGCCAGCAGCTTAGTTCGAGGGCCTGCCCCATCCTACGAGCAGTACTTC. Translated: CASSLVRGPAPSYEQYF.

The rearrangement uses TRBV10-3 and TRBJ1-1; no firm D call. Germline assignment: CDR1 ENHRY and CDR2 SYGVKD. Trimming removed 6 bases at V and 0 bases at J, with 8 bases between. This CDR3 is 13 amino acids long. The CDR3 DNA is TGTGCCATCAGGACACTGCTGAACACTGAAGCTTTCTTT. Residues: CAIRTLLNTEAFF.

The V and J genes are TRBV30 and TRBJ2-5; no definite D call. The CDR3 totals 14 residues. Germline V lookup: CDR1 GTSNPN, CDR2 SVGIG (reference sequence). Trimming pared 2 bases from V and 5 bases from J, leaving 15 bases between. The DNA for the CDR3 is TGTGCCTGGAGTTTCGCCTCCCCCGGGGAGACCCAGTACTTC. Protein product: CAWSFASPGETQYF. Full variable domain (rest looked up from reference TRBV30 and TRBJ2-5): SQTIHQWPATLVQPVGSPLSLECTVEGTSNPNLYWYRQAAGRGLQLLFYSVGIGQISSEVPQNLSASRPQDRQFILSSKKLLLSDSGFYLCAWSFASPGETQYFGPGTRLLVL.

This clone was picked up one time. The rearrangement uses TRBV21-1 and TRBJ1-1. TRBV21-1 is a pseudogene. The CDR3 length is 14 residues. This chain's CDR3 is CASSPRRESSEAFF. The CDR3, as DNA: TGTGCCAGCAGCCCGCGAAGGGAGAGTTCTGAAGCTTTCTTT.

The V call is TRBV4-2, the J call TRBJ2-7; D is possibly TRBD2 (6 bases). Deletions cut 0 bases from V and 3 bases from J, with 12 bases between. This CDR3 is 15 amino acids long. Germline V gene lookup returns CDR1 LGHNA and CDR2 YNFKEQ. CDR3 protein: CASSQDLGLVYEQYF. The CDR3 DNA sequence: TGTGCCAGCAGCCAAGATCTGGGACTGGTCTACGAGCAGTACTTC.

The V call is TRBV6-6, the J call TRBJ2-2; D unresolved. The CDR3 loop spans 13 amino acids. Trimming stripped 6 bases from V and 0 bases from J, with 5 bases between. Looked up from germline, CDR1 is MNHNY and CDR2 is SVGAGI (reference sequence). CDR3 region: CASSPANTGELFF. As DNA, the CDR3 is TGTGCCAGCAGCCCAGCGAACACCGGGGAGCTGTTTTTT.

This clone came up once. The V and J genes are TRBV10-2 and TRBJ2-3; D might be TRBD2 (5 bases). The V end was cut by 9 bases, the J end by 2 bases, with 9 bases between. The germline CDR1 and CDR2 sequences are WSHSY and SAAADI. The CDR3 consists of 12 residues. The CDR3 coding sequence is TGCGCCAGTTTGAGGGACACAGATACGCAGTATTTT. Its translation: CASLRDTDTQYF.

This chain joins TRBV5-5 and TRBJ1-2; 7 nucleotides agree with TRBD1. Trimming took 4 bases from V and 0 from J; bases not matched to a gene: 6. Germline CDR1 and CDR2: SGHKS and YYEKEE (reference sequence). The CDR3 sequence is 15 residues long. The CDR3 DNA follows: TGTGCCAGCAGCCTAGGGGACAGCTCTAACTATGGCTACACCTTC. Its protein is CASSLGDSSNYGYTF.

The V call is TRBV30, the J call TRBJ2-5, with 10 nucleotides matching TRBD2. After removal of 3 bases from V and 7 bases from J, the junction contained 8 bases not matched to a gene. The CDR3 sequence is 14 residues long. The germline CDR1 and CDR2 sequences are GTSNPN and SVGIG (reference sequence). CDR3 protein: CAWRLAGGTGTQYF. The CDR3, as DNA: TGTGCCTGGAGGTTAGCGGGGGGAACCGGGACCCAGTACTTC.